The 4 T cell receptor beta chains below were found in one sample sequenced in a study of cytomegalovirus exposure and HLA in healthy donors. TCRdb's copy holds only in-frame clones and misses some; the assay was immunoSEQ multiplex PCR. The sample contains tens of thousands of clones, approximately 90% of which appear only once. Input material: PBMCs. Source of these receptors: a woman younger than 35 in good health and CMV-seronegative.

This rearrangement joins TRBV7-3 to TRBJ2-7; the match to TRBD2 covers 10 bases. The CDR3 has 15 amino acids. Trimming cost V 4 bases and J 2 bases; bases outside gene matches: 5. Germline assignment: CDR1 SGHTA and CDR2 FQGTGA. This CDR3 reads CASSSVAGGTYEQYF. CDR3 coding DNA: TGTGCCAGCAGCTCAGTAGCGGGGGGAACCTACGAGCAGTACTTC. Variable domain in full (rest from reference TRBV7-3 and TRBJ2-7): GAGVSQTPSNKVTEKGKYVELRCDPISGHTALYWYRQSLGQGPEFLIYFQGTGAADDSGLPNDRFFAVRPEGSVSTLKIQRTERGDSAVYLCASSSVAGGTYEQYFGPGTRLTVT.

V and J are TRBV4-1 and TRBJ2-5, with 7 bases fitting TRBD2. The CDR3 contains 16 residues. Germline assignment: CDR1 MGHRA and CDR2 YSYEKL. V dropped 4 bases and J dropped 4; count of bases not matched to a gene: 12. The CDR3: CASSRIVGGSLETQYF. CDR3 coding DNA: TGCGCCAGCAGCCGAATCGTTGGCGGGAGTCTAGAGACCCAGTACTTC.

The chain has TRBV29-1 and TRBJ1-4, with D possibly TRBD1 on 6 matching bases. The CDR3 runs 14 residues. Per germline, CDR1 SQVTM and CDR2 ANQGSEA. The V end was cut by 0 bases, the J end by 10 bases, with 15 bases between. CDR3 DNA sequence: TGCAGCGTTGAAGATCAAGGGGGAAGAGGAAAACTGTTTTTT. Its translation is CSVEDQGGRGKLFF.

The genes are TRBV7-6 and TRBJ1-2; the match to TRBD1 covers 9 bases. This CDR3 is 15 amino acids long. After removal of 0 bases from V and 7 bases from J, the junction contained 6 bases not matched to a gene. Germline V gene data show CDR1 as SGHVS and CDR2 as FNYEAQ. The CDR3 sequence is CASSLADRGGSGYTF. The CDR3 DNA sequence: TGTGCCAGCAGCTTAGCGGACAGGGGTGGCTCTGGCTACACCTTC.